The T cell receptor (beta chain) under discussion was sequenced for a study of cytomegalovirus exposure and HLA in healthy donors. Broader study findings: In a later analysis, a missense DCLRE1C variant was linked to TCR beta V- and J-gene trimming. Indistinguishable V segments, including TRBV6-2 and TRBV6-3, were excluded.

Worth noting for this clone: Its antigen remains unidentified.

PCR primers comprised 60 Vbeta and 13 Jbeta primers. Assay used: immunoSEQ multiplex PCR; TCRdb lists only in-frame clones, some missing. Its listing shows over 100,000 clones. Trimming removed 4 bases at V and 2 bases at J, with 9 bases between. Germline values: CDR1 MNHNS, CDR2 SASEGT. The CDR3 is 15 amino acids. The chain uses TRBV6-1 and TRBJ2-6; D is ambiguous. The sequence derives from a man aged 35 to 55 in good health and CMV-seropositive. The sequenced material came from PBMCs. In DNA form, the CDR3 reads TGTGCCAGCAGTGGAGGCCGTGCTGGGGCCAACGTCCTGACTTTC. This sequence encodes CASSGGRAGANVLTF.